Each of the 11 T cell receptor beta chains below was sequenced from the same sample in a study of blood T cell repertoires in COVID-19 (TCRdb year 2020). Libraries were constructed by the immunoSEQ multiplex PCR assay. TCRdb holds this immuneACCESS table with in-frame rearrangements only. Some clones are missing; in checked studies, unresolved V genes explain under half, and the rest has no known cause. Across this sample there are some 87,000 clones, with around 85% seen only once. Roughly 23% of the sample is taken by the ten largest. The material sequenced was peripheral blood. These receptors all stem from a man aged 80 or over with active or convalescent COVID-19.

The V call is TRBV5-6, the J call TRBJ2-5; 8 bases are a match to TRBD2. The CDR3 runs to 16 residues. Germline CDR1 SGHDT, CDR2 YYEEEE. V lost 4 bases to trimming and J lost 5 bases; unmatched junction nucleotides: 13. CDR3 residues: CASSGGAGAREETQYF. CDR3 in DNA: TGTGCCAGCAGCGGCGGAGCGGGGGCGCGGGAGGAGACCCAGTACTTC.

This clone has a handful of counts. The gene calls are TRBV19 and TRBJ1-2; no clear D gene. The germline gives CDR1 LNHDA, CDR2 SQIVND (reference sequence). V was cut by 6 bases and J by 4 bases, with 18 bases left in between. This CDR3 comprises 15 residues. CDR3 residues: CASSGNRQALYGYTF. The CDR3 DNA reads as TGTGCCAGTAGCGGCAATCGGCAGGCCCTCTATGGCTACACCTTC.

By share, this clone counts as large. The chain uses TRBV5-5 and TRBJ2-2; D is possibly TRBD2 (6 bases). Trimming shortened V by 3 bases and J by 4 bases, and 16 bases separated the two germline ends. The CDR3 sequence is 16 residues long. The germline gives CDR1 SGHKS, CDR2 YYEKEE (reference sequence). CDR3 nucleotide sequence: TGTGCCAGCAGCTCTTTACCGGAGGGTGCCACCGGGGAGCTGTTTTTT. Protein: CASSSLPEGATGELFF.

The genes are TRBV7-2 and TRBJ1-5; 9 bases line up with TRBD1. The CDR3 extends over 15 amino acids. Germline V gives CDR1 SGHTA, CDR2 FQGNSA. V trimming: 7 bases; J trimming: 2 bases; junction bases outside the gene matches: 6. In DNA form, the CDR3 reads TGTGCCAGCAATCCGGACAGGGGCGGCAATCAGCCCCAGCATTTT. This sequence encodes CASNPDRGGNQPQHF.

The CDR3 DNA sequence: TGCGCCAGCAGCTTATCGGGGAGCAATCAGCCCCAGCATTTT. It yields the protein CASSLSGSNQPQHF. This chain connects TRBV5-1 to TRBJ1-5, with D uncertain. Deletions cut 2 bases from V and 1 base from J, with 7 bases between. Germline V CDR1 and CDR2: SGHRS, YFSETQ. CDR3 length: 14 amino acids.

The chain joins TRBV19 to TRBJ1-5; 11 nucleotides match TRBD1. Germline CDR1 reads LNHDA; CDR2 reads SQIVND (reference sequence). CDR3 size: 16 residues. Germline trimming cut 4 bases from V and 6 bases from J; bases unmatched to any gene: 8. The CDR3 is CASSRSGQGDFQPQHF. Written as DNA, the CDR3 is TGTGCCAGTAGTAGATCGGGACAGGGGGATTTTCAGCCCCAGCATTTT.

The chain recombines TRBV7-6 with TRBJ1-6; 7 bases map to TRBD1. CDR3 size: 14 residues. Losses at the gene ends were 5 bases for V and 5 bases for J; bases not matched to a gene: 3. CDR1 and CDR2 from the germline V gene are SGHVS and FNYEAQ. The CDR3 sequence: CASSLGTDNSPLHF. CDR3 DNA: TGTGCCAGCAGCCTAGGGACAGATAATTCACCCCTCCACTTT.

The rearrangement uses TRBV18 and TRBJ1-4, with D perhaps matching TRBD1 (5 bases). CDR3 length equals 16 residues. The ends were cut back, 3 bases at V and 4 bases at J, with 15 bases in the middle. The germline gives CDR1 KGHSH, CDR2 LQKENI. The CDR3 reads CASSPDMTDRNEKLFF. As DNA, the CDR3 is TGTGCCAGCTCACCCGACATGACAGACCGTAATGAAAAACTGTTTTTT. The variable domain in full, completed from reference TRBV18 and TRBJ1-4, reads NAGVMQNPRHLVRRRGQEARLRCSPMKGHSHVYWYRQLPEEGLKFMVYLQKENIIDESGMPKERFSAEFPKEGPSILRIQQVVRGDSAAYFCASSPDMTDRNEKLFFGSGTQLSVL.

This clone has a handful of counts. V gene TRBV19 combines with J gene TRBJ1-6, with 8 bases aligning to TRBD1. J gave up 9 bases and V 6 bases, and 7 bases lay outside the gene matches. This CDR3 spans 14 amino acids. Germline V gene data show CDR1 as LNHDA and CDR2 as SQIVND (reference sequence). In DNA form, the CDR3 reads TGTGCCAGTAGAGCAGGGGGCGCAACTTCACCCCTCCACTTT. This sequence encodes CASRAGGATSPLHF.

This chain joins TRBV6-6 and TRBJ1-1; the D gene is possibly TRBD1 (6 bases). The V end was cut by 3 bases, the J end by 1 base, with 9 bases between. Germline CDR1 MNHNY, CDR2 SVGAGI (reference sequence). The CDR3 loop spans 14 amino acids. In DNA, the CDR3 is TGTGCCAGCAGTTATAGGACAGCGAACACTGAAGCTTTCTTT. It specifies CASSYRTANTEAFF.

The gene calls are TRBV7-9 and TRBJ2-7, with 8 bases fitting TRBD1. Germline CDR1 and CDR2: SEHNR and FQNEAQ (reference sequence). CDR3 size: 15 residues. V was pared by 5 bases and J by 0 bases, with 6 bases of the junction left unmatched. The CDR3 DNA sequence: TGTGCCAGCAGCCGAACAGGGGGTGGCTCCTACGAGCAGTACTTC. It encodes CASSRTGGGSYEQYF.